The rows below give T cell receptor beta chains drawn from one sample of a study of shared clonotypes between healthy human individuals. The protocol was immunoSEQ multiplex PCR, while the TCRdb copy is restricted to in-frame clones and leaves out a portion. The profile shows some 2.3 million clones, about 92% of them singletons. Sequenced: naive CD4+ T cells from PBMCs. The receptors derive from a man between 18 and 35 years old in good health. Some clones in this sample may be carry-over from other donors' samples. Both conserved end residues are part of each CDR3. Fields, in order: D gene, J gene, V gene, clone size, CDR3 DNA, CDR3 protein. D genes are given only for firm matches. Expanded clones get a size class; other rows say once, few or many, or leave the size out.

D gene: TRBD1
J gene: TRBJ2-5
V gene: TRBV19
clone size: NA
CDR3 DNA: TGTGCCAGTAGTATTGGGGGACAGGGGACGGAGACCCAGTACTTC
CDR3 protein: CASSIGGQGTETQYF

D gene: TRBD2
J gene: TRBJ2-3
V gene: TRBV7-6
clone size: NA
CDR3 DNA: TGTGCCAGCAGCTTGAGTAGCGGGAGGAGAAGAGATACGCAGTATTTT
CDR3 protein: CASSLSSGRRRDTQYF

D gene: TRBD2
J gene: TRBJ2-5
V gene: TRBV5-1
clone size: NA
CDR3 DNA: TGCGCCAGCAGCACCGGACTAGCCAGGGAGACCCAGTACTTC
CDR3 protein: CASSTGLARETQYF

D gene: NA
J gene: TRBJ1-1
V gene: TRBV18
clone size: NA
CDR3 DNA: TGTGCCAGCTCACCAGACGGGGACACTGAAGCTTTCTTT
CDR3 protein: CASSPDGDTEAFF

D gene: NA
J gene: TRBJ1-1
V gene: TRBV30
clone size: NA
CDR3 DNA: TGTGCCTGGGAAGCGTGGGGGGAAGCTTTCTTT
CDR3 protein: CAWEAWGEAFF

D gene: NA
J gene: TRBJ2-7
V gene: TRBV28
clone size: NA
CDR3 DNA: TGTGCCAGCAGTTTAAGCGCGGCGGGAAGCTACGAGCAGTACTTC
CDR3 protein: CASSLSAAGSYEQYF

D gene: TRBD1
J gene: TRBJ2-7
V gene: TRBV28
clone size: NA
CDR3 DNA: TGTGCCAGCTTTGGGACAGGGACGGTCTACGAGCAGTACTTC
CDR3 protein: CASFGTGTVYEQYF

D gene: TRBD2
J gene: TRBJ2-7
V gene: TRBV28
clone size: NA
CDR3 DNA: TGTGCCAGCAGTTTCGCGGGAACTAGCGGGTACGAGCAGTACTTC
CDR3 protein: CASSFAGTSGYEQYF

D gene: TRBD1
J gene: TRBJ1-1
V gene: TRBV28
clone size: NA
CDR3 DNA: TGTGCCAGCAGCCTGACAGGGAAGTGGACTGAAGCTTTCTTT
CDR3 protein: CASSLTGKWTEAFF

D gene: TRBD1
J gene: TRBJ2-2
V gene: TRBV5-4
clone size: NA
CDR3 DNA: TGTGCCAGCAGCTTCGGACAGGGTAGGACCGGGGAGCTGTTTTTT
CDR3 protein: CASSFGQGRTGELFF

D gene: TRBD1
J gene: TRBJ2-3
V gene: TRBV5-1
clone size: once
CDR3 DNA: TGCGCCAGCAGCTTGACAGGGGGCAACACAGATACGCAGTATTTT
CDR3 protein: CASSLTGGNTDTQYF

D gene: NA
J gene: TRBJ2-3
V gene: TRBV6-1
clone size: NA
CDR3 DNA: TGTGCCAGCAACAGGGTTCGCACAGATACGCAGTATTTT
CDR3 protein: CASNRVRTDTQYF

D gene: TRBD2
J gene: TRBJ2-1
V gene: TRBV4-2
clone size: once
CDR3 DNA: TGTGCCAGCAGCCAAGATATCCCTAGCGGTTCCTACAATGAGCAGTTCTTC
CDR3 protein: CASSQDIPSGSYNEQFF

D gene: NA
J gene: TRBJ1-1
V gene: TRBV30
clone size: NA
CDR3 DNA: TGTGCCTGGAGTGTAGGACAGCCCACTGAAGCTTTCTTT
CDR3 protein: CAWSVGQPTEAFF

D gene: NA
J gene: TRBJ2-3
V gene: TRBV2
clone size: NA
CDR3 DNA: TGTGCCAGCAGAGGACAGTATTCTAGCACAGATACGCAGTATTTT
CDR3 protein: CASRGQYSSTDTQYF

D gene: TRBD2
J gene: TRBJ2-3
V gene: TRBV27
clone size: NA
CDR3 DNA: TGTGCCAGCAGTCCTCGCGGGAGGGACACAGATACGCAGTATTTT
CDR3 protein: CASSPRGRDTDTQYF

D gene: TRBD2
J gene: TRBJ2-3
V gene: TRBV18
clone size: NA
CDR3 DNA: TGTGCCAGCTCACCAATCAAGTTGAGCGGGGCGAGTCCGGATACGCAGTATTTT
CDR3 protein: CASSPIKLSGASPDTQYF

D gene: NA
J gene: TRBJ2-5
V gene: TRBV30
clone size: NA
CDR3 DNA: TGTGCCTGGAGTGTACAAGCGGAAGAGACCCAGTACTTC
CDR3 protein: CAWSVQAEETQYF

D gene: NA
J gene: TRBJ2-2
V gene: TRBV5-1
clone size: NA
CDR3 DNA: TGCGCCAGCAGCTTCGCAGGATATAACACCGGGGAGCTGTTTTTT
CDR3 protein: CASSFAGYNTGELFF

D gene: NA
J gene: TRBJ1-5
V gene: TRBV18
clone size: NA
CDR3 DNA: TGTGCCAGCTCACCAGGGAGGGAGGGGGGCAATCAGCCCCAGCATTTT
CDR3 protein: CASSPGREGGNQPQHF

D gene: TRBD2
J gene: TRBJ2-3
V gene: TRBV7-2
clone size: NA
CDR3 DNA: TGTGCCAGCAGCCTGACGGGACTAGCGGGAGTAGGGGATACGCAGTATTTT
CDR3 protein: CASSLTGLAGVGDTQYF

D gene: TRBD1
J gene: TRBJ2-5
V gene: TRBV5-1
clone size: once
CDR3 DNA: TGCGCCAGCAGCTTGGACACGGGACAGCAAGAGACCCAGTACTTC
CDR3 protein: CASSLDTGQQETQYF

D gene: TRBD2
J gene: TRBJ2-2
V gene: TRBV28
clone size: NA
CDR3 DNA: TGTGCCAGCAGTTTATCCCTAGCGGGAGGCACCGGGGAGCTGTTTTTT
CDR3 protein: CASSLSLAGGTGELFF

D gene: TRBD2
J gene: TRBJ2-2
V gene: TRBV18
clone size: NA
CDR3 DNA: TGTGCCAGCTCACCACCTGGGACTAGCGGGATCACCGGGGAGCTGTTTTTT
CDR3 protein: CASSPPGTSGITGELFF

D gene: TRBD2
J gene: TRBJ2-1
V gene: TRBV15
clone size: NA
CDR3 DNA: TGTGCCACCAATGATTTTTTCGGGAGCGGGAACAATGAGCAGTTCTTC
CDR3 protein: CATNDFFGSGNNEQFF

D gene: TRBD1
J gene: TRBJ2-7
V gene: TRBV18
clone size: NA
CDR3 DNA: TGTGCCAGCTCCTTCGACAGGGCTCCCTACGAGCAGTACTTC
CDR3 protein: CASSFDRAPYEQYF

D gene: NA
J gene: TRBJ2-7
V gene: TRBV11-2
clone size: NA
CDR3 DNA: TGTGCCAGCAGCCGAGAGGGGGTAGCGGACTACGAGCAGTACTTC
CDR3 protein: CASSREGVADYEQYF

D gene: NA
J gene: TRBJ2-1
V gene: TRBV2
clone size: NA
CDR3 DNA: TGTGCCAGCAGCCGGGAGACAAGGAATGAGCAGTTCTTC
CDR3 protein: CASSRETRNEQFF

D gene: NA
J gene: TRBJ1-1
V gene: TRBV28
clone size: NA
CDR3 DNA: TGTGCCAGCAGTTTAAAGAACAGGGTGGCTGAAGCTTTCTTT
CDR3 protein: CASSLKNRVAEAFF

D gene: NA
J gene: TRBJ2-7
V gene: TRBV6-6
clone size: NA
CDR3 DNA: TGTGCCAGCAGTTACAATTTGGGGCAGTACGAGCAGTACTTC
CDR3 protein: CASSYNLGQYEQYF

D gene: TRBD1
J gene: TRBJ1-3
V gene: TRBV28
clone size: NA
CDR3 DNA: TGTGCCAGCACTACCCTGCCAGGGGGGGAAGGAAACACCATATATTTT
CDR3 protein: CASTTLPGGEGNTIYF

D gene: TRBD2
J gene: TRBJ2-7
V gene: TRBV6-1
clone size: NA
CDR3 DNA: TGTGCCAGCATTCAGAGCGGGAGCTCCTACGAGCAGTACTTC
CDR3 protein: CASIQSGSSYEQYF

D gene: NA
J gene: TRBJ2-2
V gene: TRBV6-5
clone size: NA
CDR3 DNA: TGTGCCAGCAGTGAAACCGGGGAGCTGTTTTTT
CDR3 protein: CASSETGELFF

D gene: NA
J gene: TRBJ1-6
V gene: TRBV25-1
clone size: NA
CDR3 DNA: TGTGCCAGCAGTGAATTAGGGGGGGATAATTCACCCCTCCACTTT
CDR3 protein: CASSELGGDNSPLHF

D gene: NA
J gene: TRBJ2-2
V gene: TRBV7-9
clone size: NA
CDR3 DNA: TGTGCCAGCAGCTTTGGCTCGAAGTCCGGGGAGCTGTTTTTT
CDR3 protein: CASSFGSKSGELFF

D gene: NA
J gene: TRBJ2-1
V gene: TRBV28
clone size: NA
CDR3 DNA: TGTGCCAGCGGAGGGGGTTACAATGAGCAGTTCTTC
CDR3 protein: CASGGGYNEQFF

D gene: NA
J gene: TRBJ1-5
V gene: TRBV7-2
clone size: NA
CDR3 DNA: TGTGCCAGCAGCTTACAGGGAAATCAGCCCCAGCATTTT
CDR3 protein: CASSLQGNQPQHF

D gene: NA
J gene: TRBJ1-5
V gene: TRBV12-2
clone size: NA
CDR3 DNA: TGTGCAAGTCGCTTAGCGTCGGACAGGGGTAGCAATCAGCCCCAGCATTTT
CDR3 protein: CASRLASDRGSNQPQHF

D gene: NA
J gene: TRBJ2-3
V gene: TRBV19
clone size: NA
CDR3 DNA: TGTGCCAGTAGTTTTGGGCCCGGGGCAGATACGCAGTATTTT
CDR3 protein: CASSFGPGADTQYF

D gene: NA
J gene: TRBJ1-2
V gene: TRBV28
clone size: NA
CDR3 DNA: TGTGCCAGCAGTTTTGAGTATGGCTACACCTTC
CDR3 protein: CASSFEYGYTF

D gene: NA
J gene: TRBJ1-5
V gene: TRBV7-2
clone size: NA
CDR3 DNA: TGTGCCAGCAGCTTAGCGACCGGAGGATATCAGCCCCAGCATTTT
CDR3 protein: CASSLATGGYQPQHF

D gene: TRBD2
J gene: TRBJ2-2
V gene: TRBV5-1
clone size: once
CDR3 DNA: TGCGCCACAAGGGAGGGAACCCCGAACACCGGGGAGCTGTTTTTT
CDR3 protein: CATREGTPNTGELFF

D gene: TRBD1
J gene: TRBJ2-3
V gene: TRBV30
clone size: once
CDR3 DNA: TGTGCCTGGGGTCGACAGGGGGCGGTAAGAGGAAATACGCAGTATTTT
CDR3 protein: CAWGRQGAVRGNTQYF

D gene: TRBD1
J gene: TRBJ2-5
V gene: TRBV29-1
clone size: NA
CDR3 DNA: TGCAGCGTCGCACCGGGACAGGCCAACCAAGAGACCCAGTACTTC
CDR3 protein: CSVAPGQANQETQYF

D gene: NA
J gene: TRBJ2-3
V gene: TRBV12-5
clone size: NA
CDR3 DNA: TGTGCTAGTGGTTTGTCAGGCACAGATACGCAGTATTTT
CDR3 protein: CASGLSGTDTQYF

D gene: NA
J gene: TRBJ2-6
V gene: TRBV19
clone size: NA
CDR3 DNA: TGTGCCAGTAGTCCAGGACCTTATCCTGGGGCCAACGTCCTGACTTTC
CDR3 protein: CASSPGPYPGANVLTF

D gene: NA
J gene: TRBJ2-7
V gene: TRBV20-1
clone size: NA
CDR3 DNA: TGCAGTGCTATACCTTACGAGCAGTACTTC
CDR3 protein: CSAIPYEQYF

D gene: TRBD1
J gene: TRBJ2-3
V gene: TRBV4-2
clone size: NA
CDR3 DNA: TGTGCCAGCAGCCAGAGGACAGGGACAGATACGCAGTATTTT
CDR3 protein: CASSQRTGTDTQYF

D gene: TRBD2
J gene: TRBJ2-1
V gene: TRBV28
clone size: NA
CDR3 DNA: TGTGCCAGCAGTTTACCGGGAGGGCGGAACAATGAGCAGTTCTTC
CDR3 protein: CASSLPGGRNNEQFF

D gene: TRBD1
J gene: TRBJ1-2
V gene: TRBV7-9
clone size: NA
CDR3 DNA: TGTGCCAGCAGCTTAGGGGCAGGGGGCCGGGATGGCTACACCTTC
CDR3 protein: CASSLGAGGRDGYTF

D gene: TRBD1
J gene: TRBJ2-1
V gene: TRBV5-4
clone size: NA
CDR3 DNA: TGTGCCAGCAGCTTAGACAGGGGAGGTCACAATGAGCAGTTCTTC
CDR3 protein: CASSLDRGGHNEQFF

D gene: NA
J gene: TRBJ2-2
V gene: TRBV7-7
clone size: NA
CDR3 DNA: TGTGCCAGCAGCTGGGGGGACGCCCTCACCGGGGAGCTGTTTTTT
CDR3 protein: CASSWGDALTGELFF

D gene: TRBD2
J gene: TRBJ2-5
V gene: TRBV5-1
clone size: NA
CDR3 DNA: TGCGCCAGCAGTCCTGGGACTAGCGGGAGTGGTGAGACCCAGTACTTC
CDR3 protein: CASSPGTSGSGETQYF

D gene: TRBD1
J gene: TRBJ1-1
V gene: TRBV29-1
clone size: NA
CDR3 DNA: TGCAGCGTTGGGTACTACAGAGGGACAGGGATTAACACTGAAGCTTTCTTT
CDR3 protein: CSVGYYRGTGINTEAFF

D gene: TRBD1
J gene: TRBJ2-3
V gene: TRBV9
clone size: NA
CDR3 DNA: TGTGCCAGCAGCGCGAGACAGGGCGCAGATACGCAGTATTTT
CDR3 protein: CASSARQGADTQYF

D gene: NA
J gene: TRBJ1-1
V gene: TRBV11-3
clone size: NA
CDR3 DNA: TGTGCCAGCAGCTTAGGCCCGCAACGTGAAGCTTTCTTT
CDR3 protein: CASSLGPQREAFF

D gene: TRBD2
J gene: TRBJ2-5
V gene: TRBV6-5
clone size: NA
CDR3 DNA: TGTGCCAGCAGGAGGACTAGTCAAGAGACCCAGTACTTC
CDR3 protein: CASRRTSQETQYF

D gene: NA
J gene: TRBJ1-3
V gene: TRBV5-1
clone size: NA
CDR3 DNA: TGCGCCAGCAGCTTGTCGGAGTCTGGAAACACCATATATTTT
CDR3 protein: CASSLSESGNTIYF

D gene: TRBD2
J gene: TRBJ2-5
V gene: TRBV5-1
clone size: NA
CDR3 DNA: TGCGCCAGCAGCTTGGTTAGCGGGGCTCAAGAGACCCAGTACTTC
CDR3 protein: CASSLVSGAQETQYF

D gene: TRBD1
J gene: TRBJ1-3
V gene: TRBV4-1
clone size: NA
CDR3 DNA: TGCGCCAGCAGCCATCGTACAGGGGATGGAAACACCATATATTTT
CDR3 protein: CASSHRTGDGNTIYF